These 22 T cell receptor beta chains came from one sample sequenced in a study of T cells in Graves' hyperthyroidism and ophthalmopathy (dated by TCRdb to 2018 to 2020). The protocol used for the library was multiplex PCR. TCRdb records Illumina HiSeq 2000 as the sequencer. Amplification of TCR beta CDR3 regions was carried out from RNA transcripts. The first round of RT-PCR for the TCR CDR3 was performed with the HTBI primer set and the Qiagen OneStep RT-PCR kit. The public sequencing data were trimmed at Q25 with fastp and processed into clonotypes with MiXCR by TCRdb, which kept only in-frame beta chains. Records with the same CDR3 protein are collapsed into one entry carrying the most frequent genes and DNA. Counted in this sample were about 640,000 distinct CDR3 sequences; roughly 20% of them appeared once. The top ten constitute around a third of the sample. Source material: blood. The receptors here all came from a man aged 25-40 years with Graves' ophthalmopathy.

This chain's CDR3 is CASRTLGTGTYGYTF. The CDR3 DNA sequence: TGCGCCAGCAGGACATTGGGGACAGGGACCTATGGCTACACCTTC. This chain connects TRBV4-1 to TRBJ1-2; 9 bases are a match to TRBD1. This CDR3 comprises 15 residues. V shed 6 bases and J 4 bases; nucleotides not matched to a gene: 9. Per the germline V gene, CDR1 is MGHRA and CDR2 is YSYEKL.

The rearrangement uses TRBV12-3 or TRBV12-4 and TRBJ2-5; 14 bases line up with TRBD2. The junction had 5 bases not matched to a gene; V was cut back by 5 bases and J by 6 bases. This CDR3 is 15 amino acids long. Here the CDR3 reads CASSAGLAGEQTQYF. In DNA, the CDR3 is TGTGCCAGCAGTGCGGGACTAGCGGGAGAACAGACCCAGTACTTC.

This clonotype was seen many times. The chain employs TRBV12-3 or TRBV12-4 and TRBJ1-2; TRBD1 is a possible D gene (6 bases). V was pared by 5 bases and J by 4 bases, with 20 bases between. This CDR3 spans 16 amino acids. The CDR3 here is CASSPQTQGTSYGYTF. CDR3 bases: TGTGCCAGCAGTCCACAAACACAGGGCACGAGCTATGGCTACACCTTC.

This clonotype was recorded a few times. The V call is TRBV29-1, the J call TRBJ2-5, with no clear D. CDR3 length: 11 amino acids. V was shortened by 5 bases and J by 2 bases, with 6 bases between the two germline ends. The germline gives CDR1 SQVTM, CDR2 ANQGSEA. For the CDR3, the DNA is TGCAGCGTTAGCCCACAAGAGACCCAGTACTTC. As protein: CSVSPQETQYF.

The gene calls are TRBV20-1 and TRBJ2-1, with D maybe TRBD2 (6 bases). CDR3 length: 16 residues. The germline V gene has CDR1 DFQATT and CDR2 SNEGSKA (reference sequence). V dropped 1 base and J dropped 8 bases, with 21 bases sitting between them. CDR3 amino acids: CSARGLWGRLADEQFF. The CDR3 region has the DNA TGCAGTGCTAGAGGCCTGTGGGGGAGGTTGGCCGATGAGCAGTTCTTC.

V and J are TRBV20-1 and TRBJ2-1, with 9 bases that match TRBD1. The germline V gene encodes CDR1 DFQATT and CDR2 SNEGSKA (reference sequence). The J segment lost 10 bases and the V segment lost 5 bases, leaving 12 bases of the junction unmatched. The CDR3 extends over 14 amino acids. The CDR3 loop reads CSAGTGTGLREQFF. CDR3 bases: TGCAGTGCTGGAACCGGGACAGGGCTGCGGGAGCAGTTCTTC.

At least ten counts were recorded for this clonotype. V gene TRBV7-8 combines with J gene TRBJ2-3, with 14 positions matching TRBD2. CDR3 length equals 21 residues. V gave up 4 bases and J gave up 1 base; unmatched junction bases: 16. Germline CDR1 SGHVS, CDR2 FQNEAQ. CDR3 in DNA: TGTGCCAGCAGCTCTGGGGACCCGGGACTAGCGGGAGATCGGGGCACAGATACGCAGTATTTT. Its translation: CASSSGDPGLAGDRGTDTQYF.

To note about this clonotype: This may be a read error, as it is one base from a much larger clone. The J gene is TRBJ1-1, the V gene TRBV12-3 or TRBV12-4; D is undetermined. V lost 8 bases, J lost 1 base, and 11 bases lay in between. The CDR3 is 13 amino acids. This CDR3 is CASASKTNTEAFF. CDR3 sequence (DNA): TGTGCCAGCGCCTCTAAAACGAACACTGAAGCTTTCTTT.

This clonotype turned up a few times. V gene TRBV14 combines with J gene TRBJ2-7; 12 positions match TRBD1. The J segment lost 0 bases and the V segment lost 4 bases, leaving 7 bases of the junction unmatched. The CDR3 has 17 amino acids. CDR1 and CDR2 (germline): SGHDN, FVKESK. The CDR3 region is CASSRVGDRGLSYEQYF. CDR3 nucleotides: TGTGCCAGCAGCCGTGTCGGGGACAGGGGGCTCTCCTACGAGCAGTACTTC.

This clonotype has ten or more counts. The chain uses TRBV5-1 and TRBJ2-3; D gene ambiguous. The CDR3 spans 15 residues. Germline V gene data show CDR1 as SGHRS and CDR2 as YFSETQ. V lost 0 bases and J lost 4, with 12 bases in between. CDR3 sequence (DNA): TGCGCCAGCAGCTTGGCCCGGAAGCCGGCAGATACGCAGTATTTT. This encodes CASSLARKPADTQYF.

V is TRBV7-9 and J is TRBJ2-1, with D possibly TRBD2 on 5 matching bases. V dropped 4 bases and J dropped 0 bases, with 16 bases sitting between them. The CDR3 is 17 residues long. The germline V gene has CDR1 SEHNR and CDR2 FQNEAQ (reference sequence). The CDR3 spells CASSSIKGGSSYNEQFF. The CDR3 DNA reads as TGTGCCAGCAGCTCCATAAAGGGTGGGAGCTCCTACAATGAGCAGTTCTTC.

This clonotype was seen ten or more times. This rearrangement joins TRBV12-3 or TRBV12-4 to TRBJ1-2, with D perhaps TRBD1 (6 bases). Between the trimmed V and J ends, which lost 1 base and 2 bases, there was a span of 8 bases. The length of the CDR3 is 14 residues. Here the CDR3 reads CASSLGTENYGYTF. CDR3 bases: TGTGCCAGCAGTTTAGGGACAGAGAACTATGGCTACACCTTC.

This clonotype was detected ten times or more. The CDR3 spells CASSFPSNTGSGNQPQHF. The CDR3 DNA sequence: TGTGCCAGCAGTTTTCCTAGTAATACAGGGTCCGGCAATCAGCCCCAGCATTTT. V gene TRBV28 combines with J gene TRBJ1-5, with D maybe TRBD1 (6 bases). This CDR3 region has 18 residues. CDR1 is MDHEN, CDR2 SYDVKM, per germline. V lost 3 bases and J lost 2, with 20 bases in between. Complete variable domain (other parts from reference TRBV28 and TRBJ1-5): DVKVTQSSRYLVKRTGEKVFLECVQDMDHENMFWYRQDPGLGLRLIYFSYDVKMKEKGDIPEGYSVSREKKERFSLILESASTNQTSMYLCASSFPSNTGSGNQPQHFGDGTRLSIL.

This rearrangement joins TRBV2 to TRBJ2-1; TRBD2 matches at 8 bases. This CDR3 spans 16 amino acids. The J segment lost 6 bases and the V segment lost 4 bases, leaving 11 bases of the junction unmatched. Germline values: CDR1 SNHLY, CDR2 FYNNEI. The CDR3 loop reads CASSADQREIVNEQFF. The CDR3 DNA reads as TGTGCCAGCAGTGCGGACCAGCGGGAGATCGTCAATGAGCAGTTCTTC. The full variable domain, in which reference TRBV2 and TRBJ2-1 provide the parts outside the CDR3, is EPEVTQTPSHQVTQMGQEVILRCVPISNHLYFYWYRQILGQKVEFLVSFYNNEISEKSEIFDDQFSVERPDGSNFTLKIRSTKLEDSAMYFCASSADQREIVNEQFFGPGTRLTVL.

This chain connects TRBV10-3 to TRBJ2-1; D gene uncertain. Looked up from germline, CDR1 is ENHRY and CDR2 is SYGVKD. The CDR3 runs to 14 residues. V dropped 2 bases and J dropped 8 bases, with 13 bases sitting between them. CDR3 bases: TGTGCCATCAGTGAGCGGCTAGAGGTCGATGAGCAGTTCTTC. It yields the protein CAISERLEVDEQFF.

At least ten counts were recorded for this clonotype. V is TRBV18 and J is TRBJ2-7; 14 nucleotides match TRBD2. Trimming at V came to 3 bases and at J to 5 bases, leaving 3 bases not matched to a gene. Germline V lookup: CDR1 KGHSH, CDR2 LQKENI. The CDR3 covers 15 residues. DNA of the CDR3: TGTGCCAGCTCACCGGGACTAGCGGGAGCCCACGAGCAGTACTTC. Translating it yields CASSPGLAGAHEQYF. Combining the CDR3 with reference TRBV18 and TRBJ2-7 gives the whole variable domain NAGVMQNPRHLVRRRGQEARLRCSPMKGHSHVYWYRQLPEEGLKFMVYLQKENIIDESGMPKERFSAEFPKEGPSILRIQQVVRGDSAAYFCASSPGLAGAHEQYFGPGTRLTVT.

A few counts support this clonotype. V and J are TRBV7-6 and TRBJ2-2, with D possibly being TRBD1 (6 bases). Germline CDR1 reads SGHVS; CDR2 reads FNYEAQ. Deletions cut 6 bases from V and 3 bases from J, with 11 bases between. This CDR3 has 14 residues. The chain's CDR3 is CASSIQGYTGELFF. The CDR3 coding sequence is TGTGCCAGCAGTATACAGGGATACACCGGGGAGCTGTTTTTT.

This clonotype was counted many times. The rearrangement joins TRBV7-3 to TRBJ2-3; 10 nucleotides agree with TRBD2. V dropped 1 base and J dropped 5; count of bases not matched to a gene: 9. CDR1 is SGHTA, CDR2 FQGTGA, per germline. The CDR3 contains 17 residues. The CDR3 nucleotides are TGTGCCAGCAGCTTAAAGCTAGCGGGAGTTATTGGAGATACGCAGTATTTT. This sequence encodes CASSLKLAGVIGDTQYF.

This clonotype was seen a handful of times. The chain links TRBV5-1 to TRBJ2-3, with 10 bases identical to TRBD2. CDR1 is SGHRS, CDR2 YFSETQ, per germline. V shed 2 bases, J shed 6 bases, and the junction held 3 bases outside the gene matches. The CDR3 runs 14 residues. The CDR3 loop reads CASSFDSGRDTQYF. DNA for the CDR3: TGCGCCAGCAGCTTCGATAGCGGGAGGGATACGCAGTATTTT.

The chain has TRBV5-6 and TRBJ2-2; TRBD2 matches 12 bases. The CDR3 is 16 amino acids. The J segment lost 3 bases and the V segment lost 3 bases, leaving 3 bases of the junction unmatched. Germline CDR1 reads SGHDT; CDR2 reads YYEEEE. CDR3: CASSSGLAGHTGELFF. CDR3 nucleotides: TGTGCCAGCAGCTCCGGACTAGCGGGGCACACCGGGGAGCTGTTTTTT.

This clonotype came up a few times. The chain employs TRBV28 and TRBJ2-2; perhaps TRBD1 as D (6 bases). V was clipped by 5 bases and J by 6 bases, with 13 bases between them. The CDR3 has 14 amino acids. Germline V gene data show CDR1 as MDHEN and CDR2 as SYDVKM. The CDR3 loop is CASSPGTLAGELFF. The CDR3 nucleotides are TGTGCCAGCAGTCCCGGGACATTAGCCGGGGAGCTGTTTTTT.

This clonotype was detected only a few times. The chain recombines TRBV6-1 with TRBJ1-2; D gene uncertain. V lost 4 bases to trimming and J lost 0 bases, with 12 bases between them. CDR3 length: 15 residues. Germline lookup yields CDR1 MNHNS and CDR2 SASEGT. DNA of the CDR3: TGTGCCAGCAGTGTTCAAGGCTCTTCTAACTATGGCTACACCTTC. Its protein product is CASSVQGSSNYGYTF.